This TCR beta chain was identified during a study of CD8 T cells in Susac syndrome. A quantity of about 0.45 to 1 ug RNA underwent reverse transcription using random hexamers. An immunoSEQ multiplex PCR generated amplified TCR beta CDR3 products spanning 54 Vbeta and 13 Jbeta. TCRdb re-called the immunoSEQ multiplex PCR reads through MiXCR, storing one row per CDR3 protein. The sample records 100,000 to 150,000 distinct CDR3 sequences, over 75% being singletons. The germline V gene encodes CDR1 SEHNR and CDR2 FQNEAQ (reference sequence). V lost 6 bases, J lost 6 bases, and 13 bases lay in between. CDR3 size: 13 residues.

This sequence originates from a human donor with multiple sclerosis. This chain joins TRBV7-9 and TRBJ2-3; D is unclear. The specimen was CD8+ T cells from PBMCs. CDR3 in amino acids: CASSPRNRDTQYF. The CDR3 DNA sequence: TGTGCCAGCAGTCCCAGGAACCGGGATACGCAGTATTTT.